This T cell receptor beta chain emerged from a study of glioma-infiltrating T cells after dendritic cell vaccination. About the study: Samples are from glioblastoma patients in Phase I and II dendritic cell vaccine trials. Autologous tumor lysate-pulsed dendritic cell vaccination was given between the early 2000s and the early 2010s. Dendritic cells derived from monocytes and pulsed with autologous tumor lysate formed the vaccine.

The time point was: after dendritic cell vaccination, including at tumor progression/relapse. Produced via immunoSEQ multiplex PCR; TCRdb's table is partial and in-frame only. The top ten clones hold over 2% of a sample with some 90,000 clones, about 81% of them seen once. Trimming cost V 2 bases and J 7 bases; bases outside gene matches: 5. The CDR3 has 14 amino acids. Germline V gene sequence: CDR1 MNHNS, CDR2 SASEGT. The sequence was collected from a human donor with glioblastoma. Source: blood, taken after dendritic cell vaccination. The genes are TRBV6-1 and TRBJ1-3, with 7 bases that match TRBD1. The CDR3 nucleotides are TGTGCCAGCAGTGAATCGGACAGGTATAACACCATATATTTT. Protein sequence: CASSESDRYNTIYF.